These T cell receptor beta chains were read from a single sample in a study. TCRdb itself ran the 5' RACE reads through MiXCR, one entry per CDR3 protein. The sample has over 50,000 distinct CDR3 sequences, around 24% seen once. The sample was tumor-infiltrating naive CD4+ T cells sorted from the breast tumor. These receptor sequences come from a female donor with breast cancer. CDR3s include the opening cysteine and the closing phenylalanine or tryptophan. D genes are given only for firm matches. Clone size is not always given. Where it is, it says once, few, many or a class for expanded clones.

>TRBV20-1|few|NA|TRBJ2-3
TGCAGTGTTACACCCGGGACTGGTGCTGATACGCAGTATTTT
CSVTPGTGADTQYF
>TRBV24-1|few|NA|TRBJ2-7
TGTGCCACCTCCCAGGGCTACGAGCAGTACTTC
CATSQGYEQYF
>TRBV28|NA|NA|TRBJ2-6
TGTGCCAGCAGTTCACAGGGGGCCAACGTCCTGACTTTC
CASSSQGANVLTF
>TRBV12-3/TRBV12-4|medium-sized|NA|TRBJ2-3
TGTGCCAGCAGTCCTCAGGGTAGGGCAGATACGCAGTATTTT
CASSPQGRADTQYF
>TRBV12-3/TRBV12-4|NA|TRBD1|TRBJ2-7
TGTGCCAGCAGTCAGACAGGGCGGGCCTACGAGCAGTACTTC
CASSQTGRAYEQYF
>TRBV7-2|few|NA|TRBJ2-2
TGTGCCAGCAGCTTAGCGCCGAACACCGGGGAGCTGTTTTTT
CASSLAPNTGELFF
>TRBV30|few|NA|TRBJ1-1
TGTGCCTGGAGTGGATTCTTGGACACTGAAGCTTTCTTT
CAWSGFLDTEAFF
>TRBV5-1|NA|NA|TRBJ2-5
TGCGCCAGCAGCTTGGACATAGGACAGAAGACCCAGTACTTC
CASSLDIGQKTQYF
>TRBV5-6|NA|NA|TRBJ1-2
TGTGCCAGCAGCTTGGTGGAGGCAGGCGCTAACTATGGCTACACCTTC
CASSLVEAGANYGYTF
>TRBV20-1|once|NA|TRBJ1-6
TGCAGTGCTAGGAACAGGTCGAGGTCCTATAATTCACCCCTCCACTTT
CSARNRSRSYNSPLHF
>TRBV5-1|NA|TRBD1|TRBJ2-7
TGCGCCAGCAGCCCCTCCGGGACAGCAAGCTCCTACGAGCAGTACTTC
CASSPSGTASSYEQYF
>TRBV5-1|NA|NA|TRBJ2-7
TGCGCCAGCAGCTTTGACGGGGTCTCCTACGAGCAGTACTTC
CASSFDGVSYEQYF
>TRBV7-2|many|TRBD2|TRBJ2-2
TGTGCCAGCAGCTTACGGACTAGCGGGACCTACCGGGAGCTGTTTTTT
CASSLRTSGTYRELFF
>TRBV9|many|TRBD1|TRBJ2-5
TGTGCCAGCAGCGCCAGACAGGGAAAAGAGACCCAGTACTTC
CASSARQGKETQYF
>TRBV6-6|few|TRBD1|TRBJ1-5
TGTGCCAGCAGTTATAAGGGGGCGGATCAGCCCCAGCATTTT
CASSYKGADQPQHF
>TRBV5-1|many|NA|TRBJ2-7
TGCGCCAGCACCGGACAGCCGAGCTCCTACGAGCAGTACTTC
CASTGQPSSYEQYF
>TRBV12-3/TRBV12-4|NA|NA|TRBJ2-7
TGTGCCAGCAGTTTGCGTTTCAATTACGAGCAGTACTTC
CASSLRFNYEQYF
>TRBV5-1|NA|NA|TRBJ2-5
TGCGCCAGCAGCTCTACCGGACTACCAAGTCAAGAGACCCAGTACTTC
CASSSTGLPSQETQYF
>TRBV5-1|NA|NA|TRBJ2-6
TGCGCCAGCAGCTTTGCGATTAGCGCAATCTTCTCTGGGGCCAACGTCCTGACTTTC
CASSFAISAIFSGANVLTF
>TRBV3-1|few|NA|TRBJ2-3
TGTGCCAGCACGTCTGCAGGCACAGATACGCAGTATTTT
CASTSAGTDTQYF
>TRBV7-2|NA|NA|TRBJ1-1
TGTGCCAGCAGCCCTAACAGGGTAGCAACTTTCTTT
CASSPNRVATFF
>TRBV6-2/TRBV6-3|NA|NA|TRBJ1-4
TGTGCCAGCAGTGCCCGCCTTGGGGGTGAAAAACTGTTTTTT
CASSARLGGEKLFF
>TRBV7-9|NA|NA|TRBJ1-4
TGTGCCAGCAGCTTACTAACGACCGGTAATGAAAAACTGTTTTTT
CASSLLTTGNEKLFF
>TRBV27|NA|NA|TRBJ2-7
TGTGCCTCCAGGGGCAGGGGACAATCCTACGAGCAGTACTTC
CASRGRGQSYEQYF
>TRBV25-1|NA|TRBD2|TRBJ2-1
TGTGCCAGCAGATCCGGGACTAGCGGGAGGGCATACAATGAGCAGTTCTTC
CASRSGTSGRAYNEQFF
>TRBV28|few|NA|TRBJ1-2
TGTGCCAGCTGCATAACCTATGGCTACACCTTC
CASCITYGYTF
>TRBV25-1|medium-sized|NA|TRBJ1-5
TGTGCCAGCAGTGATGACGGGCATCAGCCCCAGCATTTT
CASSDDGHQPQHF
>TRBV5-1|NA|NA|TRBJ2-7
TGCGCCAGCAGCTTGGTCGCGGGGACCTACGAGCAGTACTTC
CASSLVAGTYEQYF
>TRBV20-1|NA|TRBD1|TRBJ1-2
TGCAGTGCTAGAGTCCCGACAGGGGGCGACTATGGCTACACCTTC
CSARVPTGGDYGYTF
>TRBV5-1|few|TRBD1|TRBJ2-1
TGCGCCAGCAGCTTGGATGGGGACAGGGTGCTCTTC
CASSLDGDRVLF
>TRBV30|NA|NA|TRBJ1-1
TGTGCCTGGAGTGGACTCTTGGACACTGAAGCTTTCTTT
CAWSGLLDTEAFF
>TRBV5-6|NA|NA|TRBJ2-5
TGTGCCAGCGCCCTGGGCCCCCCAGGTGGAGAGACCCAGTACTTC
CASALGPPGGETQYF
>TRBV4-1|few|TRBD2|TRBJ2-7
TGCGCCAGCAGCGCACCTTCTAGCGGTTTCTACGAGCAGTACTTC
CASSAPSSGFYEQYF
>TRBV5-6|few|NA|TRBJ1-2
TGTGCCAGCAGCTTGGAGGCTGATCTCTATGGCTACACCTTC
CASSLEADLYGYTF
>TRBV5-6|NA|TRBD1|TRBJ1-2
TGTGCCAGCAGCAGACAGGGGGCTTCGAACTATGGCTACACCTTC
CASSRQGASNYGYTF
>TRBV29-1|NA|TRBD1|TRBJ2-5
TGCAGCGTTCGGGACAGTACACAAGAGACCCAGTACTTC
CSVRDSTQETQYF
>TRBV7-6|NA|NA|TRBJ2-7
TGCGCCAGCAGCGCCCCCCCCCGGGGGGAGCAGTACTTC
CASSAPPRGEQYF
>TRBV12-3/TRBV12-4|NA|TRBD1|TRBJ1-1
TGTGCCAGCAGCCCTAGACAGGGAAACGCTGAAGCTTTCTTT
CASSPRQGNAEAFF
>TRBV28|NA|NA|TRBJ1-1
TGTGCCAGCAAGGAGACAGAGAACACTGAAGCTTTCTTT
CASKETENTEAFF
>TRBV27|NA|NA|TRBJ1-1
TGTGCCAGCAGTTTAGACAGATACACTGAAGCTTTCTTT
CASSLDRYTEAFF
>TRBV10-2|NA|NA|TRBJ1-2
TGCGCCAGCAGGGGGGCCAACTATGGCTACACCTTC
CASRGANYGYTF
>TRBV11-3|few|NA|TRBJ2-5
TGTGCCAGCAGCTTAGGTAGCTCGATCCCCGCTCAAGAGACCCAGTACTTC
CASSLGSSIPAQETQYF
>TRBV20-1|many|NA|TRBJ1-1
TGCAGTGCTAGAGATTGGGGCCAGGGTGATGTAGCTTTCTTT
CSARDWGQGDVAFF
>TRBV14|NA|TRBD1|TRBJ2-2
TGTGCCAGCAGCCGAGCCGGACAGGGGAACACCGGGGAGCTGTTTTTT
CASSRAGQGNTGELFF
>TRBV15|few|TRBD1|TRBJ1-5
TGTGCCACCAGCAGCTCATCGGTGAGAGGGGGTCGCGACAGGGATAGCAATCAGCCCCAGCATTTT
CATSSSSVRGGRDRDSNQPQHF
>TRBV28|NA|TRBD1|TRBJ1-1
TGTGCCAGCAGTCCCTCTTGGACAGGAGGTACTGAAGCTTACTTT
CASSPSWTGGTEAYF
>TRBV5-1|few|NA|TRBJ2-1
TGCGCCAGCAGGGATAGCGGCGACCCTGGCAATGAGCAGTTCTTC
CASRDSGDPGNEQFF
>TRBV4-3|once|NA|TRBJ2-7
TGCGCCAGCAGCCAAGATCACGAGCAGTACTTC
CASSQDHEQYF
>TRBV7-9|NA|NA|TRBJ1-1
TGTGCCAGCAGCTTAGGAAGTTGGTTCAGGGGTCTGACTGAAGCTTTCTTT
CASSLGSWFRGLTEAFF
>TRBV13|NA|NA|TRBJ2-3
TGTGCCAGCAGCTTGGGGCTGAACAGGAGGCTCACAGATACGCAGTATTTT
CASSLGLNRRLTDTQYF
>TRBV4-3|NA|NA|TRBJ2-7
TGCGCCAGCAGCCAAGACAGGGGTTACGAGCAGTACTTC
CASSQDRGYEQYF
>TRBV20-1|NA|TRBD2|TRBJ2-3
TGCAGTGCTTCCGGGACTAGCGGGGGCACAGATACGCAGTATTTT
CSASGTSGGTDTQYF
>TRBV27|NA|TRBD2|TRBJ2-2
TGTGACAGCAAACTAGCGGGGATCACCGGGGAGCTGTTTTTT
CDSKLAGITGELFF
>TRBV7-2|few|TRBD2|TRBJ2-7
TGTGCCAGCAGCTTAGGGGAGCGGGAGGGCAACGAGCAGTACTTC
CASSLGEREGNEQYF
>TRBV6-2/TRBV6-3|many|NA|TRBJ1-1
TGTGCCAGCAGGACGTATGGCACTGAAGCTTTCTTT
CASRTYGTEAFF
>TRBV7-9|many|NA|TRBJ1-1
TGTGCCAGCAGCTTAGACACTGAAGCTTTCTTT
CASSLDTEAFF